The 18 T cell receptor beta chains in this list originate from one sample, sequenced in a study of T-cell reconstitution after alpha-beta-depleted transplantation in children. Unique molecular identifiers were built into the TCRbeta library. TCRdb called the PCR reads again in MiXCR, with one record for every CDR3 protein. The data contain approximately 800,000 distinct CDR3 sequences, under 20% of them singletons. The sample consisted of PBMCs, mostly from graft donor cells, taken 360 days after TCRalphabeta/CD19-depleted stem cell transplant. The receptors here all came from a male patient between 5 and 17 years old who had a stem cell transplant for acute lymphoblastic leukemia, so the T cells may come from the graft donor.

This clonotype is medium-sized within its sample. CDR3 DNA: TGTGCCAGCAGCTTAGGAGGTCCTAGGACTAGACTCACCGGGGAGCTGTTTTTT. Translation gives CASSLGGPRTRLTGELFF. The rearrangement links TRBV5-4 to TRBJ2-2; TRBD2 matches 7 bases. The CDR3 length is 18 residues. Germline CDR1 reads SGHNT; CDR2 reads YYREEE (reference sequence). Trimming cost V 2 bases and J 4 bases; bases outside gene matches: 14.

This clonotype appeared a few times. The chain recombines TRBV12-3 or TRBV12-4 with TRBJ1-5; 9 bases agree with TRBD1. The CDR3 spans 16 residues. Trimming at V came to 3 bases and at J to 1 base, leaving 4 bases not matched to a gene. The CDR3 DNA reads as TGTGCCAGCAGTTTCGGACAGGGGAGAAGCAATCAGCCCCAGCATTTT. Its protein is CASSFGQGRSNQPQHF.

The CDR3 sequence is CSVVRGPTGELFF. For the CDR3, the DNA is TGCAGCGTTGTAAGGGGGCCGACCGGGGAGCTGTTTTTT. The gene calls are TRBV29-1 and TRBJ2-2; 7 nucleotides line up with TRBD1. The CDR3 extends over 13 amino acids. The trim removed 4 bases at V and 5 bases at J, leaving 4 bases unmatched. Germline CDR1 SQVTM, CDR2 ANQGSEA.

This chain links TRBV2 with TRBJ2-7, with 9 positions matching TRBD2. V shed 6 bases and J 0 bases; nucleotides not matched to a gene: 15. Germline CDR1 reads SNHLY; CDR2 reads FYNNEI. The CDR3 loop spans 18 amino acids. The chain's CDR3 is CASRLAGLFSISSYEQYF. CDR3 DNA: TGTGCCAGCAGGCTAGCGGGACTTTTCTCAATTAGCTCCTACGAGCAGTACTTC.

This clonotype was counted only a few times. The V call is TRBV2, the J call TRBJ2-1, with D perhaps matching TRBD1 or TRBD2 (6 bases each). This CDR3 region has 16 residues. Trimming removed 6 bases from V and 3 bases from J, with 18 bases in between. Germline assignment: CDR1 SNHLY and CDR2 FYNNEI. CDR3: CASRETGRGLYNEQFF. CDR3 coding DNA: TGTGCCAGCAGGGAGACTGGTCGGGGGCTCTACAATGAGCAGTTCTTC.

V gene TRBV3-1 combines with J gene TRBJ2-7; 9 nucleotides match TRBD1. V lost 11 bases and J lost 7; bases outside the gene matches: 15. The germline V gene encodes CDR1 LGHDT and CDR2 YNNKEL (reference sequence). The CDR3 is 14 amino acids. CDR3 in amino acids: CACTQRWTGDEQYF. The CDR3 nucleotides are TGTGCCTGCACCCAAAGATGGACAGGGGATGAGCAGTACTTC.

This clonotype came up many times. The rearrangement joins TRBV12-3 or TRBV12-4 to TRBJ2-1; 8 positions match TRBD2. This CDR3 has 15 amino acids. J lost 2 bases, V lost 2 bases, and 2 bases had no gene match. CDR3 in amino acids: CASSLSAGAYNEQFF. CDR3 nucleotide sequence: TGTGCCAGCAGTTTATCAGCGGGAGCCTACAATGAGCAGTTCTTC.

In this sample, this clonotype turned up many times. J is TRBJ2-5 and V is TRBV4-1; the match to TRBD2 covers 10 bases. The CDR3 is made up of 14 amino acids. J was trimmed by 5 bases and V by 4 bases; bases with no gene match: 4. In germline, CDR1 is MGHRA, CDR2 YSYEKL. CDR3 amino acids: CASSPGLAWETQYF. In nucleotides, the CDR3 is TGCGCCAGCAGCCCGGGACTAGCGTGGGAGACCCAGTACTTC.

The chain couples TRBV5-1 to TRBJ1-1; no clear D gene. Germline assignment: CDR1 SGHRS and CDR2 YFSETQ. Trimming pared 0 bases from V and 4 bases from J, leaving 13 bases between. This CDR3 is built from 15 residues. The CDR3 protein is CASSLDRGRTTEAFF. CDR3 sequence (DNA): TGCGCCAGCAGCTTGGATCGGGGTAGGACCACTGAAGCTTTCTTT.

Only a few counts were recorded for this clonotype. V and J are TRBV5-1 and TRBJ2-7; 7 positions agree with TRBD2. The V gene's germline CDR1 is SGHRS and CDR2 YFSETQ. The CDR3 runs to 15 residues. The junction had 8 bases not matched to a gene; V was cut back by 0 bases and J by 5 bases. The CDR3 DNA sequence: TGCGCCAGCAGCTTGGCCCCAGCGGGACTCCACGAGCAGTACTTC. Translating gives CASSLAPAGLHEQYF. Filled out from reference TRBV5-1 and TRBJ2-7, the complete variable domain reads KAGVTQTPRYLIKTRGQQVTLSCSPISGHRSVSWYQQTPGQGLQFLFEYFSETQRNKGNFPGRFSGRQFSNSRSEMNVSTLELGDSALYLCASSLAPAGLHEQYFGPGTRLTVT.

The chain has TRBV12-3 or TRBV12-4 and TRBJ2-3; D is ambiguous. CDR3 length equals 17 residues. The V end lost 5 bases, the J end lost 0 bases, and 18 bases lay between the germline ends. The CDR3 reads CASSQSRTVPSTDTQYF. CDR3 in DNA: TGTGCCAGCAGTCAAAGTCGGACCGTTCCTAGCACAGATACGCAGTATTTT.

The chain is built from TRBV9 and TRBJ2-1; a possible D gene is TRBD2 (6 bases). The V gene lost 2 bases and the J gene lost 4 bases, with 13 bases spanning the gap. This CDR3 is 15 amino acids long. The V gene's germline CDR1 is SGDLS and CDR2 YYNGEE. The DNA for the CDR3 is TGTGCCAGCAGCGTCTTTGGCGGGGATTACAATGAGCAGTTCTTC. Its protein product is CASSVFGGDYNEQFF.

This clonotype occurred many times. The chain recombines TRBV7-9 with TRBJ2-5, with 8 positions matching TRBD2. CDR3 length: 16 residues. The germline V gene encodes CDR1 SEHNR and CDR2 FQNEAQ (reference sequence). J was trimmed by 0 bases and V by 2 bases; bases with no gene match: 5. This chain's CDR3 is CASSLMGGRHQETQYF. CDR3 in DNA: TGTGCCAGCAGCTTAATGGGCGGGAGGCACCAAGAGACCCAGTACTTC. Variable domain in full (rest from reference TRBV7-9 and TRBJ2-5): DTGVSQNPRHKITKRGQNVTFRCDPISEHNRLYWYRQTLGQGPEFLTYFQNEAQLEKSRLLSDRFSAERPKGSFSTLEIQRTEQGDSAMYLCASSLMGGRHQETQYFGPGTRLLVL.

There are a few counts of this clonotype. CDR3 in amino acids: CSADRGGSEAFF. The CDR3 region has the DNA TGCAGCGCGGACAGGGGTGGATCTGAAGCTTTCTTT. The V and J genes are TRBV29-1 and TRBJ1-1; 9 nucleotides line up with TRBD1. Germline V gene data show CDR1 as SQVTM and CDR2 as ANQGSEA. Trimming removed 7 bases from V and 6 bases from J; junction bases left unmatched: 6. The CDR3 length is 12 residues.

Here the CDR3 DNA reads TGCGCCAGCAGCCAATTCGCGGGGATCTACGAGCAGTACTTC. This encodes CASSQFAGIYEQYF. The chain is built from TRBV4-1 and TRBJ2-7; TRBD2 might be the D (6 bases). CDR1 and CDR2 (germline): MGHRA, YSYEKL. The CDR3 runs 14 residues. Trimming shortened V by 2 bases and J by 3 bases, and 11 bases separated the two germline ends.

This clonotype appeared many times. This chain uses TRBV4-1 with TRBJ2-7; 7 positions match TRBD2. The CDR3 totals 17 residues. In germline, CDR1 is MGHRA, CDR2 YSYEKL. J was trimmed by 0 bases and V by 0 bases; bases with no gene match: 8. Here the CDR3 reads CASSQDSGTNPSYEQYF. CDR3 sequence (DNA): TGCGCCAGCAGCCAAGACAGCGGGACCAACCCCTCCTACGAGCAGTACTTC.

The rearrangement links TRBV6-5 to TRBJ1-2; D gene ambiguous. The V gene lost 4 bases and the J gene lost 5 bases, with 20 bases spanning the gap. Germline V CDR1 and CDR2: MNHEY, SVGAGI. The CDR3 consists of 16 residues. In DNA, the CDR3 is TGTGCCAGCAGTTCCACGATGACTGGTCCCTTTTATGGCTACACCTTC. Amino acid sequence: CASSSTMTGPFYGYTF.

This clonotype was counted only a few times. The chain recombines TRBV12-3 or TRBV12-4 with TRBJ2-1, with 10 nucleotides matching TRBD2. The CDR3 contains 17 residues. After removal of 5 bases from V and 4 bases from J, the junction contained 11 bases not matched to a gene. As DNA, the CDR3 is TGTGCCAGCAGTCCCTGGACTAGCGGAAACACATACAATGAGCAGTTCTTC. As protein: CASSPWTSGNTYNEQFF.